This T cell receptor beta chain comes out of a study of radiotherapy plus CTLA-4 blockade in lung cancer. Looking at the study overall: The study recorded objective responses in roughly 20% of patients and disease control in roughly 34%.

Method: immunoSEQ multiplex PCR; TCRdb's copy keeps in-frame clones and lacks some. This sample has 50,000 to 65,000 clones, with more than 75% found just once. Concerning this clone: Its target is not known.

Patients had chemo-refractory metastatic non-small-cell lung cancer and received focal radiation plus CTLA-4 blockade that used ipilimumab. Looked up from germline, CDR1 is SNHLY and CDR2 is FYNNEI. The germline V and J ends were trimmed by 4 bases and 9 bases, with 7 bases remaining between them. This CDR3 is 11 amino acids long. The study, taken as a whole, reports: Reportedly, early blood T cell clone dynamics best predicted response, with interferon-beta. Radiotherapy was combined with ipilimumab, and tumor-derived TCR clones then expanded in blood.

This clonotype was obtained from a human donor with non-small cell lung cancer who had a complete response to radiotherapy plus ipilimumab. The chain combines TRBV2 with TRBJ2-1, with D possibly matching TRBD1 (6 bases). Sequenced here: peripheral blood, sampled from a patient treated with radiotherapy plus ipilimumab. The CDR3 region has the DNA TGTGCCAGCAGTGGAGGGGGTGAGCAGTTCTTC. Translating it yields CASSGGGEQFF.